This TCR beta chain appears in the sequencing data of a study of blood T cell repertoires in COVID-19. The protocol was immunoSEQ multiplex PCR, while the TCRdb copy is restricted to in-frame clones and leaves out a portion. The sample lists 150,000 to 200,000 clones; about 85% were seen once. This clone was observed a handful of times. A junction boundary mismatches the germline segment, possibly from a read error. Enrollment of patients from Seattle took place during active infection, with longitudinal follow-up. This CDR3 has 12 amino acids. Per germline, CDR1 SGHDT and CDR2 YYEEEE. The sample comprised peripheral blood. The origin of this receptor is a woman aged 45-59 years with COVID-19, enrolled during active disease. The J gene is TRBJ2-1, the V gene TRBV5-6, with 7 bases fitting TRBD1. The CDR3 sequence is CASSLGQGERFF. CDR3 in DNA: TGTGCCAGCAGCTTGGGGCAGGGGGAGCGGTTCTTC.